What follows are 27 T cell receptor beta chains derived from one specimen sequenced in a study of blood T cell repertoires in COVID-19. Method: immunoSEQ multiplex PCR; TCRdb's copy keeps in-frame clones and lacks some. The profile shows about 210,000 clones, 84% of them singletons. What was sequenced was peripheral blood. The receptors were gathered from a woman older than 75 with COVID-19, enrolled during active disease.

This clone came up many times. This chain uses TRBV7-9 with TRBJ1-3, with 10 bases identical to TRBD1. This CDR3 region has 13 residues. The J segment lost 11 bases and the V segment lost 3 bases, leaving 4 bases of the junction unmatched. The V gene's germline CDR1 is SEHNR and CDR2 FQNEAQ (reference sequence). CDR3 sequence: CASSFQDRGPIYF. CDR3 nucleotides: TGTGCCAGCAGCTTTCAAGACAGGGGGCCCATATATTTT.

The V and J genes are TRBV28 and TRBJ1-1; D possibly corresponds to TRBD1 (6 bases). From germline, CDR1 is MDHEN and CDR2 SYDVKM. Deletions cut 5 bases from V and 1 base from J, with 17 bases between. This CDR3 has 16 amino acids. CDR3 DNA: TGTGCCAGCAGTCACGTTACAGGGCAAGGGAACACTGAAGCTTTCTTT. Translating it yields CASSHVTGQGNTEAFF.

CDR3 DNA sequence: TGTGCCAGCAGCCCCGGGACTAGCACTGAAGCTTTCTTT. This codes for CASSPGTSTEAFF. The V call is TRBV3-1 (or the pseudogene TRBV3-2), the J call TRBJ1-1; weak D call: TRBD1 (5 bases). Deletions cut 4 bases from V and 4 bases from J, with 10 bases between. Germline CDR1 is LGHDT and CDR2 is YNNKEL (reference sequence). The CDR3 covers 13 residues.

As regards this clone: Relative to the germline gene, one junction end is altered; a read error may explain this. In the same sample, other DNA sequences code for this CDR3. J is TRBJ1-6 and V is TRBV6-5; 7 bases match TRBD1. The CDR3 spans 15 residues. Germline values: CDR1 MNHEY, CDR2 SVGAGI. The CDR3 DNA sequence: TGCGCCAGCAGTACCACAGGGGTAAGGCGGTCACCCCTCCACTTT. This codes for CASSTTGVRRSPLHF.

This clone was counted only a few times. The chain carries TRBV3-1 (or the pseudogene TRBV3-2) and TRBJ1-6; D remains unclear. Looked up from germline, CDR1 is LGHDT and CDR2 is YNNKEL (reference sequence). Trimming left V 0 bases short and J 7 bases short, with 4 bases between. The CDR3 length is 13 residues. The CDR3 DNA is TGTGCCAGCAGCCAAGATAGAAATTCACCCCTCCACTTT. It is translated as CASSQDRNSPLHF.

V gene TRBV7-6 combines with J gene TRBJ2-3, with TRBD2 matching over 9 bases. Germline V gene sequence: CDR1 SGHVS, CDR2 FNYEAQ. V was pared by 1 base and J by 5 bases, with 7 bases of the junction left unmatched. The CDR3 totals 16 residues. This CDR3 is CASSLGSSGGQDTQYF. The CDR3 region has the DNA TGTGCCAGCAGCTTAGGGTCGAGCGGGGGGCAAGATACGCAGTATTTT.

The rearrangement links TRBV7-6 to TRBJ2-2; D may be TRBD2 (6 bases). Looked up from germline, CDR1 is SGHVS and CDR2 is FNYEAQ. The CDR3 is 13 amino acids. Trimming stripped 7 bases from V and 6 bases from J, with 12 bases between. The CDR3: CASTLGEAGELFF. In DNA, the CDR3 is TGTGCCAGCACCCTAGGGGAGGCCGGGGAGCTGTTTTTT.

This clone was counted once. The rearrangement uses TRBV10-1 and TRBJ1-6; D ambiguous. Trimming left V 8 bases short and J 8 bases short, with 7 bases between. Germline V CDR1 and CDR2: WNHNN, SYGVQD (reference sequence). CDR3 length: 11 amino acids. CDR3 sequence reads: CASSGDSPLHF. Here the CDR3 DNA reads TGCGCCAGCTCCGGTGATTCACCCCTCCACTTT.

The chain recombines TRBV6-2 or TRBV6-3 with TRBJ2-5; 9 positions match TRBD2. The CDR3 totals 16 residues. The germline V gene has CDR1 MNHEY and CDR2 SVGEGT. Trimming removed 2 bases from V and 3 bases from J; junction bases left unmatched: 7. This CDR3 reads CASSYGREGLKETQYF. The CDR3 DNA reads TGTGCCAGCAGTTACGGGCGGGAGGGCCTAAAAGAGACCCAGTACTTC.

Only a few counts were recorded for this clone. The rearrangement links TRBV5-1 to TRBJ1-4, with 8 bases aligning to TRBD1. This CDR3 spans 16 amino acids. Germline-derived CDR1 and CDR2 are SGHRS and YFSETQ. The V segment lost 4 bases and the J segment 0 bases; nucleotides outside the gene matches: 5. The CDR3 coding sequence is TGCGCCAGCAGCGGGGGGACAGGCCCAACTAATGAAAAACTGTTTTTT. It is translated as CASSGGTGPTNEKLFF.

This clone was detected once. This rearrangement joins TRBV2 to TRBJ2-5; D perhaps matches TRBD2 (5 bases). V lost 4 bases, J lost 5 bases, and 8 bases lay in between. Per the germline V gene, CDR1 is SNHLY and CDR2 is FYNNEI. The length of the CDR3 is 12 residues. This CDR3 is CASSGTLETQYF. The CDR3, as DNA: TGTGCCAGCAGTGGGACTTTGGAGACCCAGTACTTC.

V usage is TRBV3-1 (or the pseudogene TRBV3-2) and J usage is TRBJ1-3; 8 bases line up with TRBD1. Per the germline V gene, CDR1 is LGHDT and CDR2 is YNNKEL (reference sequence). The CDR3 is 14 amino acids. V trimming: 4 bases; J trimming: 12 bases; junction bases outside the gene matches: 11. The CDR3 here is CASSRTGSFLVIYF. Here the CDR3 DNA reads TGTGCCAGCAGCCGGACAGGGTCGTTTCTCGTCATATATTTT.

This chain links TRBV5-1 with TRBJ1-4; D possibly corresponds to TRBD1 (6 bases). The ends were cut back, 2 bases at V and 5 bases at J, with 10 bases in the middle. The CDR3 runs to 14 residues. The V gene's germline CDR1 is SGHRS and CDR2 YFSETQ. In nucleotides, the CDR3 is TGCGCCAGCAGCTTAGGGGGTATAAATGAAAAACTGTTTTTT. It is translated as CASSLGGINEKLFF.

The V and J genes are TRBV6-2 or TRBV6-3 and TRBJ1-3; tentative D call: TRBD1 (6 bases). The CDR3 is 19 residues long. Deletions cut 0 bases from V and 0 bases from J, with 18 bases between. Germline V CDR1 and CDR2: MNHEY, SVGEGT. CDR3 nucleotides: TGTGCCAGCAGTTACTCGAACGACAGGTCCCTATTCTCTGGAAACACCATATATTTT. Protein sequence: CASSYSNDRSLFSGNTIYF.

The chain employs TRBV4-1 and TRBJ2-3, with TRBD2 matching 9 bases. Germline CDR1 and CDR2: MGHRA and YSYEKL. V gave up 3 bases and J gave up 4 bases; unmatched junction bases: 8. The CDR3 consists of 16 residues. CDR3 DNA sequence: TGCGCCAGCAGCCAGGCGTGGCGGGAGGGTTCAGATACGCAGTATTTT. Translation: CASSQAWREGSDTQYF.

The V call is TRBV7-8, the J call TRBJ2-7; 11 nucleotides match TRBD2. The CDR3 spans 17 residues. Germline assignment: CDR1 SGHVS and CDR2 FQNEAQ. Unmatched junction bases numbered 10, after V lost 5 bases and J lost 1 base. DNA of the CDR3: TGTGCCAGCAGCCCCACTCGGGCTAGCGGGAGGTCCTACGAGCAGTACTTC. Residues: CASSPTRASGRSYEQYF.

This clone is a singleton in its sample. The rearrangement links TRBV6-5 to TRBJ1-2, with 9 bases matching TRBD1. CDR3 size: 15 residues. CDR1 and CDR2 from the germline V gene are MNHEY and SVGAGI. With 6 bases clipped from V and 4 bases from J, the junction kept 9 bases outside the gene matches. The CDR3 region has the DNA TGTGCCAGCAGGGGACAGGGAGCTTCTAGCTATGGCTACACCTTC. This codes for CASRGQGASSYGYTF.

The chain uses TRBV19 and TRBJ2-7; D may be TRBD2 (6 bases). Germline V gene data show CDR1 as LNHDA and CDR2 as SQIVND (reference sequence). V was shortened by 0 bases and J by 6 bases, with 12 bases between the two germline ends. The CDR3 has 14 amino acids. The DNA of the CDR3 is TGTGCCAGTAGTATAGATCGATGGAGGGCCGAGCAGTACTTC. The encoded protein is CASSIDRWRAEQYF.

The V gene is TRBV12-3 or TRBV12-4, the J gene TRBJ1-2; TRBD1 might be the D (5 bases). The CDR3 consists of 13 residues. V was trimmed by 3 bases and J by 7 bases, leaving 12 bases between them. The chain's CDR3 is CASSLGQRSGYTF. CDR3 DNA: TGTGCCAGCAGTTTGGGGCAGAGATCTGGCTACACCTTC.

This clone was counted only a few times. V gene TRBV9 combines with J gene TRBJ1-3; D perhaps matches TRBD1 (5 bases). Looked up from germline, CDR1 is SGDLS and CDR2 is YYNGEE. This CDR3 has 14 amino acids. Deletions cut 4 bases from V and 8 bases from J, with 16 bases between. CDR3 sequence: CASSTPGGLDTIYF. The CDR3 DNA reads TGTGCCAGCAGCACTCCCGGGGGTCTAGACACCATATATTTT.

As to this clone: This sample also contains other DNA sequences that code for the same CDR3. The genes are TRBV3-1 (or the pseudogene TRBV3-2) and TRBJ1-1, with D maybe TRBD1 (6 bases). CDR3 length: 13 residues. Germline assignment: CDR1 LGHDT and CDR2 YNNKEL (reference sequence). V lost 1 base to trimming and J lost 6 bases, with 9 bases between them. CDR3 in DNA: TGTGCCAGCAGCCAAGGGCCAGGGGCTGAAGCTTTCTTT. Protein: CASSQGPGAEAFF.

V is TRBV19 and J is TRBJ1-6, with D maybe TRBD1 (6 bases). The CDR3 has 16 residues. Per germline, CDR1 LNHDA and CDR2 SQIVND (reference sequence). The V and J ends lost 3 bases and 10 bases respectively, with 19 bases between them. The CDR3 region is CASSISTGGWNSPLHF. The DNA of the CDR3 is TGTGCCAGTAGTATCAGTACGGGGGGCTGGAACTCACCCCTCCACTTT. Full variable domain (missing parts from reference TRBV19 and TRBJ1-6): DGGITQSPKYLFRKEGQNVTLSCEQNLNHDAMYWYRQDPGQGLRLIYYSQIVNDFQKGDIAEGYSVSREKKESFPLTVTSAQKNPTAFYLCASSISTGGWNSPLHFGNGTRLTVT.

The V call is TRBV5-1, the J call TRBJ2-3; TRBD2 matches 7 bases. Germline V gene sequence: CDR1 SGHRS, CDR2 YFSETQ. V dropped 4 bases and J dropped 6; count of bases not matched to a gene: 14. There are 16 residues in the CDR3. CDR3 bases: TGCGCCAGCAGCATAAGTGCGTGGGGGGGTGGCGATACGCAGTATTTT. Translating it yields CASSISAWGGGDTQYF.

This clone was found a few times. The rearrangement links TRBV30 to TRBJ1-6, with 9 bases aligning to TRBD1. The germline V gene has CDR1 GTSNPN and CDR2 SVGIG (reference sequence). The CDR3 contains 19 residues. J was trimmed by 9 bases and V by 4 bases; bases with no gene match: 22. Here the CDR3 DNA reads TGTGCCTGGAACGGGGGGCCCCACGACAGGGGGTGGGCGGTTTCACCCCTCCACTTT. Encoded protein: CAWNGGPHDRGWAVSPLHF.

Comment on this clone: Within the sample, other DNA sequences also encode this same CDR3. The V gene is TRBV5-6, the J gene TRBJ1-5; tentative D call: TRBD1 (5 bases). The CDR3 loop spans 14 amino acids. The ends were cut back, 0 bases at V and 4 bases at J, with 8 bases in the middle. Germline V gene data show CDR1 as SGHDT and CDR2 as YYEEEE. The CDR3 nucleotides read TGTGCCAGCAGCTTGGGACAGAGGAATCAGCCCCAGCATTTT. Its translation: CASSLGQRNQPQHF. Together with reference TRBV5-6 and TRBJ1-5, the CDR3 gives the full variable domain: DAGVTQSPTHLIKTRGQQVTLRCSPKSGHDTVSWYQQALGQGPQFIFQYYEEEERQRGNFPDRFSGHQFPNYSSELNVNALLLGDSALYLCASSLGQRNQPQHFGDGTRLSIL.

The rearrangement joins TRBV9 to TRBJ1-4, with TRBD1 matching over 10 bases. The germline V gene has CDR1 SGDLS and CDR2 YYNGEE. V gave up 2 bases and J gave up 1 base; unmatched junction bases: 2. The CDR3 loop spans 16 amino acids. In DNA, the CDR3 is TGTGCCAGCAGCGTCGGGACAGGGGAAACTAATGAAAAACTGTTTTTT. Amino acid sequence: CASSVGTGETNEKLFF.

This chain uses TRBV28 with TRBJ2-2; TRBD2 matches at 8 bases. There are 15 residues in the CDR3. Germline CDR1 MDHEN, CDR2 SYDVKM. J gave up 5 bases and V 8 bases, and 10 bases lay outside the gene matches. Here the CDR3 reads CASGESGRGTGELFF. As DNA, the CDR3 is TGTGCCAGCGGAGAAAGCGGGAGAGGTACCGGGGAGCTGTTTTTT. The variable domain in full, with the rest retrieved from reference TRBV28 and TRBJ2-2, is DVKVTQSSRYLVKRTGEKVFLECVQDMDHENMFWYRQDPGLGLRLIYFSYDVKMKEKGDIPEGYSVSREKKERFSLILESASTNQTSMYLCASGESGRGTGELFFGEGSRLTVL.